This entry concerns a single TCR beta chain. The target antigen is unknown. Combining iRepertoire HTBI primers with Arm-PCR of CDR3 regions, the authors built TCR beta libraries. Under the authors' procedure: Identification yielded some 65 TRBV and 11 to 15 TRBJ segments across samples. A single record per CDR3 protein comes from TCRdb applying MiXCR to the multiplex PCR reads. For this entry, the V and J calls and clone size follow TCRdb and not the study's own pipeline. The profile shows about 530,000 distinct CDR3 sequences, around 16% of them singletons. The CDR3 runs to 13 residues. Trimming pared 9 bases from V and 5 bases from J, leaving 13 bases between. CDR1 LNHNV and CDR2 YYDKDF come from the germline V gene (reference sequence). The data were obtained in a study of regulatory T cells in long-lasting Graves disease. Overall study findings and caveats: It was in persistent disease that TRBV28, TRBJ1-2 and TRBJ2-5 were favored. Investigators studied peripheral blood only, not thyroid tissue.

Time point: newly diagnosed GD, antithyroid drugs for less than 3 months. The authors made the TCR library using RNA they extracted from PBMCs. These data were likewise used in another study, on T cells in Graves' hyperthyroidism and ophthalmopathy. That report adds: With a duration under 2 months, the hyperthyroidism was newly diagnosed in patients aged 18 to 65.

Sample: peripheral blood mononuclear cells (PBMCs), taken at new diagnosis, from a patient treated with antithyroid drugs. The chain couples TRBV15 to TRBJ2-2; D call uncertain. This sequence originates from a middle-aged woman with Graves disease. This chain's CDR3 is CATLKLRTGELFF. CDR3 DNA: TGTGCCACACTAAAGCTCAGGACCGGGGAGCTGTTTTTT.